Only a few counts were recorded for the clone carrying this T cell receptor (beta chain). What it recognizes is unknown. Specified time point: healthy volunteer bleed at 2 weeks. Unfractionated whole blood yielded total RNA. This sample is drawn from a study of human T cells and chemical hapten exposure. Whole-study findings and limits: No alteration of TCRs above 1 in 1000 frequency was seen with DPC sensitization.

A single record per CDR3 protein comes from TCRdb applying MiXCR to the RACE reads. Here the sample spans about 46,000 distinct CDR3 sequences, around 4.1% being singletons. Between the trimmed V and J ends, which lost 2 bases and 5 bases, there was a span of 14 bases. This CDR3 has 15 residues. Germline V gives CDR1 SGHVS, CDR2 FQNEAQ. This receptor was obtained from a female donor in good health. Some clones in this sample may be carry-over from other donors' samples. Input material: whole blood. The chain links TRBV7-8 to TRBJ2-3, with D uncertain. The CDR3 spells CASSLRVSERDTQYF. CDR3 in DNA: TGTGCCAGCAGCTTACGGGTATCGGAGCGAGATACGCAGTATTTT.